This T cell receptor (beta chain) was obtained from a study of regulatory T cells in long-lasting Graves disease (TCRdb year 2021). General notes on the study: Newly diagnosed Graves' disease patients had taken antithyroid drugs for less than 3 months. This study used TCR sequencing and RNA sequencing of peripheral blood to compare persistent Graves' disease patients against newly diagnosed Graves' disease patients. The study was conducted in China and was registered as a clinical trial. A total of about 35 samples underwent TCR sequencing, from some 13 patients with persistent Graves' disease and roughly 20 patients with newly diagnosed Graves' disease. Results and caveats for the whole study, not just this receptor: More public clonotypes were shared among persistent patients (under 3,000) than among newly diagnosed patients (roughly 1,000). Because the primary lesion, thyroid tissue, could not be accessed, the study looked at peripheral blood alone. TRBV28, TRBJ1-2 and TRBJ2-5 were preferentially used in persistent disease, while TRBV20-1 and TRBJ2-1 were favored in newly diagnosed disease. Only the TCR beta chain was sequenced and analyzed. The authors noted that the small sample size was a limitation that may lower accuracy. Compared with newly diagnosed patients, patients with persistent Graves' disease had lower TCR Shannon entropy and fewer highly expanded clones, which suggests clonal expansion.

The time point label of this sample denotes: newly diagnosed GD, antithyroid drugs for less than 3 months. RNA was extracted from PBMCs in TRIzol for both TCR sequencing and RNA sequencing. Graves' disease was diagnosed according to American Thyroid Association guidelines. Recruitment of patients was carried out at an endocrinology department in Xi'an, China. Each patient gave about 9.1 milliliters of peripheral blood, collected in an EDTA anticoagulant tube. Ficoll Paque Plus density gradient separation was used to isolate PBMCs, and no further T cell sorting was done. An Agilent 2100 Bioanalyzer and agarose gel were used to assess RNA quality, and a NanoDrop 2000 was used to measure RNA concentration. V is pruned by 4 bases and J by 5 bases, leaving 7 bases of the junction without a gene match. The germline V gene gives CDR1 as ENHRY and CDR2 as SYGVKD. The CDR3 runs 15 residues from the cysteine to the phenylalanine. Only CDR3 DNA remains: 45 bases, in frame from the first base.

This clonotype was recorded a few times. What this receptor recognizes is not known. Qualities for individual bases were not recorded, and no much larger clone is one base off. Libraries were made using multiplex PCR. The sample was run on an Illumina HiSeq 4000. TCR beta libraries were built with iRepertoire HTBI primers and Arm-PCR amplification of CDR3 regions. Before sequencing, the PCR products went through gel purification. Per the source publication's procedure: Gene usage analysis of CDR3 amino acid clonotypes used the 62 TRBV and approximately 13 TRBJ segments found across samples. Filtered high-quality paired reads were merged into contigs using COPE and FqMerger. BLAST was used to align contigs to IMGT TRBV, TRBD and TRBJ reference genes, and CDR3 was defined according to IMGT. Any clonotype with a frequency above 0.1% was counted as a highly expanded clone. Repertoire diversity was measured by Shannon entropy, and V-J evenness by the Gini coefficient. A clonotype found in more than one individual was treated as public. Using fastp at Q25 and MiXCR, TCRdb reprocessed the public reads and kept productive beta chains. Merged by CDR3 protein, the rows form single entries marked with the most common genes and DNA. TCRdb's processing, not the study's, gives the V and J calls here. The sample data list roughly 380,000 distinct CDR3 sequences, and roughly a sixth of these were observed just once. The top ten clonotypes cover roughly 30% of the sample.

These data were likewise used in another study, on T cells in Graves' hyperthyroidism and ophthalmopathy. Looking at the second paper: Stable Graves' hyperthyroidism was defined as no progression to ophthalmopathy during 18 months of follow-up. The hyperthyroidism patients were between 18 and 65 years old and newly diagnosed, with a disease duration of less than 2 months. The study excluded patients with uncontrolled infections, other autoimmune diseases, pregnancy or lactation. Diagnoses relied on clinical symptoms, serum thyroxine and TRAb, thyroid ultrasound and orbital computed tomography. The TCR CDR3 was subjected to a first round of RT-PCR using the HTBI primer set and the Qiagen OneStep RT-PCR kit. Most expanded thyroid clonotypes (frequency above 0.001) were also detected in blood, a finding suggesting that blood repertoires may reflect thyroid immune responses. In cross-validation, a model built on a 13 V-J signature told ophthalmopathy apart from stable hyperthyroidism with over 85% sensitivity and 81% to 82% specificity, and in testing the same model reached 80%/75%. In validation, the model predicted progression to ophthalmopathy a median of approximately 6.3 months before onset, with roughly 71% sensitivity and roughly 73% specificity. A discovery cohort of roughly 100 patients, roughly 45 with Graves' ophthalmopathy and 55 to 65 with stable Graves' hyperthyroidism, was used to find distinguishing TCR V-J signatures. Whether ophthalmopathy could be predicted prospectively was tested in an independent validation cohort made up of under 20 hyperthyroidism patients plus 17 patients who later progressed to ophthalmopathy. The 100 discovery patients were randomly split 7:3 into training and test sets. The study also compared thyroid tissue and blood T-cell repertoires from more than five Graves' hyperthyroidism patients. Following sampling, methimazole starting at 30 mg daily was given to hyperthyroidism patients, and high-dose intravenous methylprednisolone was given to ophthalmopathy patients. The libraries were constructed in a second round of multiplex PCR and then size-selected and purified. Paired-end sequencing of the libraries was performed with 100 bp reads on an Illumina HiSeq2000. SOAPnuke was used to process the raw data, removing reads that contained adapters or uncalled bases, had a mean Phred below 15, or lacked an exact match to the constant primer or identifier. COPE v1.2.5 was used to merge the high-quality paired reads, and each unique nucleotide sequence was defined as a clonotype. MiTCR v1.1 was used to align clonotypes to the IMGT TRBV, TRBD and TRBJ reference segments. Only V-J combinations with frequency above 0.0001, covering 99% to 99.2% of repertoires, were analysed. The TCS score was defined as F50 (clonal expansion) divided by E x V (chaos), with BLOSUM62-based TCRdist calculated between CDR3 peptides within each V-J. Welch's t-statistics and random forest reduced around 510 V-J features to 13, which were used in a naive Bayes classifier (R e1071). No statistical method was used to set the sample size in advance, and investigators knew the group allocation. The paper reports TCR Vbeta CDR3 sequencing of some 140 peripheral blood samples: over 40 ophthalmopathy, around 80 hyperthyroidism and approximately 17 progressor patients.

The sequencing used peripheral blood mononuclear cells (PBMCs), collected at new diagnosis, from a patient treated with antithyroid drugs. This chain joins TRBV10-3 to TRBJ2-3, with TRBD2 identical over 9 junction bases. This TCR was recovered from a man aged 40-50 years with Graves disease. Donor details come from another sample of the same person, matched by shared clones. Here is the DNA: TGTGCCATCAGTGGGTCTAGCGGGGAACTAGATACGCAGTATTTT. The encoded protein is CAISGSSGELDTQYF.